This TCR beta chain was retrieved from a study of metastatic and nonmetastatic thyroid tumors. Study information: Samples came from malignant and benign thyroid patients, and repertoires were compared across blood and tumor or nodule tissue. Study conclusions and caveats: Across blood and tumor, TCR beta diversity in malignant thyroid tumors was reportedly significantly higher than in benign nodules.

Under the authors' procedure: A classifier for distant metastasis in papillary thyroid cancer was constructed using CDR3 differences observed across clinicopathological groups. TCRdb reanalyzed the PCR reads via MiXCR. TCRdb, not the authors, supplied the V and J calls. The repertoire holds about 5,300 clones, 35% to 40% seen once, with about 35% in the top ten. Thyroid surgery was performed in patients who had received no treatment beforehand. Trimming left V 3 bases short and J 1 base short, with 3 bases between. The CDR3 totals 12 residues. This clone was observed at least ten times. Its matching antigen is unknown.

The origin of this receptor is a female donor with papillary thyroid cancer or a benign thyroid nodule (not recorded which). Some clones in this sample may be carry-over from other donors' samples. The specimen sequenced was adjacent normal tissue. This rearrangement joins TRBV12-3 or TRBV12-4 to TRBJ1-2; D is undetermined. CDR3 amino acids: CASSLNNYGYTF. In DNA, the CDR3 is TGTGCCAGCAGTTTGAATAACTATGGCTACACCTTC.